Shown below are 8 T cell receptor beta chains from a single sample sequenced in a study of blood T cell repertoires in COVID-19. Libraries were prepared by immunoSEQ multiplex PCR; TCRdb keeps only in-frame clonotypes and omits some of them. Of fewer than 300,000 clones in the sample, around 87% were seen once. The sequencing input was peripheral blood. These receptors originate from a woman aged 45-60 years with acute or convalescent COVID-19.

This rearrangement joins TRBV7-2 to TRBJ2-7; tentatively, D is TRBD2 (5 bases). Per germline, CDR1 SGHTA and CDR2 FQGNSA. Trimming took 1 base from V and 4 from J, leaving 11 bases between them. The CDR3 totals 14 residues. The CDR3 bases are TGTGCCAGCAGCTTAGAGAGACTAACGTACGAGCAGTACTTC. This translates into CASSLERLTYEQYF. Complete variable domain (other parts from reference TRBV7-2 and TRBJ2-7): GAGVSQSPSNKVTEKGKDVELRCDPISGHTALYWYRQSLGQGLEFLIYFQGNSAPDKSGLPSDRFSAERTGGSVSTLTIQRTQQEDSAVYLCASSLERLTYEQYFGPGTRLTVT.

The chain links TRBV7-2 to TRBJ1-5; 7 bases fit TRBD1. This CDR3 spans 13 amino acids. The ends lost 3 bases at V and 5 bases at J; junction bases unmatched: 1. The germline V gene has CDR1 SGHTA and CDR2 FQGNSA. The CDR3 DNA sequence: TGTGCCAGCAGCTTTCAGGGGGATCAGCCCCAGCATTTT. Its translation is CASSFQGDQPQHF.

The chain joins TRBV6-5 to TRBJ2-7; TRBD1 matches at 10 bases. CDR1 is MNHEY and CDR2 is SVGAGI in the germline V gene. The V segment lost 2 bases and the J segment 4 bases; nucleotides outside the gene matches: 2. The CDR3 loop spans 14 amino acids. The CDR3 is CASSYRDRGYEQYF. Here the CDR3 DNA reads TGTGCCAGCAGTTACAGGGACAGGGGTTACGAGCAGTACTTC.

The rearrangement joins TRBV27 to TRBJ2-7; D unresolved. CDR3 length equals 13 residues. Per germline, CDR1 MNHEY and CDR2 SMNVEV (reference sequence). Deletions cut 5 bases from V and 3 bases from J, with 11 bases between. Written as DNA, the CDR3 is TGTGCCAGCAGTCCCGGTCGCCTCTACGAGCAGTACTTC. Its translation: CASSPGRLYEQYF.

This chain joins TRBV21-1 and TRBJ2-4; the D segment call TRBD2 is taken from the table without a DNA check. TRBV21-1 constitutes a pseudogene. This CDR3 comprises 17 residues. The CDR3, as DNA: TGTGCCAGCAGCAAACCTAGCGGGAGGTCAGCCAAAAACATTCAGTACTTC. It codes for CASSKPSGRSAKNIQYF.

This clone was seen more than once but under ten times. The genes are TRBV7-9 and TRBJ1-6; D unresolved. Between the trimmed V and J ends, which lost 3 bases and 6 bases, there was a span of 15 bases. Per germline, CDR1 SEHNR and CDR2 FQNEAQ (reference sequence). This CDR3 contains 16 residues. CDR3 amino acids: CASSLMAASPNSPLHF. The CDR3 DNA reads as TGTGCCAGCAGCTTGATGGCGGCCAGTCCTAATTCACCCCTCCACTTT.

The J gene is TRBJ2-7, the V gene TRBV27, with 7 bases fitting TRBD1. The CDR3 totals 15 residues. Trimming removed 4 bases from V and 3 bases from J; junction bases left unmatched: 9. Germline V gene data show CDR1 as MNHEY and CDR2 as SMNVEV (reference sequence). CDR3: CASSYPRGYFYEQYF. CDR3 nucleotide sequence: TGTGCCAGCAGTTATCCCAGGGGGTACTTCTACGAGCAGTACTTC.

CDR3 region: CATSDPRTRSEKLFF. The CDR3 DNA sequence: TGTGCCACCAGTGACCCACGGACAAGGAGTGAAAAACTGTTTTTT. The chain has TRBV24-1 and TRBJ1-4, with D perhaps matching TRBD1 (5 bases). The CDR3 is 15 amino acids. The V and J ends lost 4 bases and 7 bases respectively, with 15 bases between them. The germline gives CDR1 KGHDR, CDR2 SFDVKD.